Below, 20 T cell receptor beta chains from the same sample are listed, as sequenced in a study of T-cell reconstitution after alpha-beta-depleted transplantation in children. Preparing the TCRbeta library involved the use of unique molecular identifiers. From the PCR reads, TCRdb called clonotypes with MiXCR, one entry per CDR3 protein. The table records hundreds of thousands of distinct CDR3 sequences, 10% to 15% of them present only once. Specimen: PBMCs, collected before TCRalphabeta/CD19-depleted stem cell transplant. Receptors were obtained from a girl aged 2 to 10 with congenital amegakaryocytic thrombocytopenia, due to receive a stem cell transplant.

This clonotype was detected many times. The V gene is TRBV20-1, the J gene TRBJ2-1, with D possibly TRBD2 on 5 matching bases. Germline V lookup: CDR1 DFQATT, CDR2 SNEGSKA (reference sequence). This CDR3 region has 12 residues. The V and J ends lost 6 bases and 10 bases respectively, with 16 bases between them. This CDR3 reads CSAQGPRGEQFF. In nucleotides, the CDR3 is TGCAGTGCCCAAGGACCACGAGGGGAGCAGTTCTTC.

This chain links TRBV6-2 or TRBV6-3 with TRBJ1-1, with D perhaps matching TRBD1 (6 bases). The CDR3 totals 15 residues. Trimming took 6 bases from V and 0 from J, leaving 14 bases between them. The germline gives CDR1 MNHEY, CDR2 SVGEGT. The CDR3 spells CASRHMGHLNTEAFF. CDR3 DNA sequence: TGTGCCAGCAGACATATGGGACATTTGAACACTGAAGCTTTCTTT.

This clonotype appeared a few times. The chain links TRBV6-5 to TRBJ2-1, with a possible D match to TRBD2 (6 bases). Trimming cost V 0 bases and J 4 bases, with 13 bases left between them. Germline CDR1 and CDR2: MNHEY and SVGAGI. This CDR3 contains 16 residues. The CDR3 sequence: CASSYSEEGAYNEQFF. CDR3 DNA: TGTGCCAGCAGTTACTCCGAGGAGGGTGCATACAATGAGCAGTTCTTC.

There are many counts of this clonotype. This chain joins TRBV20-1 and TRBJ1-1, with D unresolved. Trimming shortened V by 5 bases and J by 0 bases, and 25 bases separated the two germline ends. The CDR3 consists of 18 residues. The germline V gene encodes CDR1 DFQATT and CDR2 SNEGSKA (reference sequence). Written as DNA, the CDR3 is TGCAGTGCTCCGCAAAATATGTTCGCCAGCGTTATGAACACTGAAGCTTTCTTT. The encoded protein is CSAPQNMFASVMNTEAFF.

This chain links TRBV5-1 with TRBJ2-1; no firm D call. CDR3 size: 15 residues. The germline gives CDR1 SGHRS, CDR2 YFSETQ. Trimming pared 0 bases from V and 8 bases from J, leaving 15 bases between. This CDR3 reads CASSLGGRTRDEQFF. CDR3 nucleotide sequence: TGCGCCAGCAGCTTGGGTGGAAGGACCCGGGATGAGCAGTTCTTC.

In this sample, this clonotype turned up many times. V gene TRBV5-6 combines with J gene TRBJ2-3, with TRBD1 matching over 8 bases. Germline-derived CDR1 and CDR2 are SGHDT and YYEEEE. The CDR3 is 16 residues long. Trimming removed 4 bases from V and 6 bases from J; junction bases left unmatched: 13. The chain's CDR3 is CASSDRRQGLRDTQYF. DNA of the CDR3: TGTGCCAGCAGCGACAGAAGACAGGGGCTTCGGGATACGCAGTATTTT.

The chain uses TRBV9 and TRBJ2-2; D might be TRBD1 (6 bases). CDR1 is SGDLS and CDR2 is YYNGEE in the germline V gene. CDR3 length equals 14 residues. V lost 1 base to trimming and J lost 7 bases, with 11 bases between them. CDR3 DNA: TGTGCCAGCAGCGTAAGACAGGTCAACGGGGAGCTGTTTTTT. It translates to CASSVRQVNGELFF.

In this sample, this clonotype turned up a few times. The chain is built from TRBV20-1 and TRBJ1-1, with a weak D call TRBD1 (6 bases). V dropped 6 bases and J dropped 0 bases, with 14 bases sitting between them. This CDR3 region has 14 residues. Germline CDR1 is DFQATT and CDR2 is SNEGSKA (reference sequence). Here the CDR3 DNA reads TGCAGTGCCGAGGGGGACATGTTGAACACTGAAGCTTTCTTT. This codes for CSAEGDMLNTEAFF.

Ten or more counts support this clonotype. J is TRBJ2-3 and V is TRBV12-3 or TRBV12-4, with D maybe TRBD2 (5 bases). The CDR3 is 12 amino acids. V was shortened by 5 bases and J by 4 bases, with 7 bases between the two germline ends. DNA for the CDR3: TGTGCCAGCAGTCGGGATTCAGATACGCAGTATTTT. The encoded protein is CASSRDSDTQYF.

Many counts were recorded for this clonotype. This chain joins TRBV29-1 and TRBJ1-1, with 8 nucleotides matching TRBD1. Germline assignment: CDR1 SQVTM and CDR2 ANQGSEA. The CDR3 has 14 residues. Trimming at V came to 7 bases and at J to 1 base, leaving 8 bases not matched to a gene. The CDR3 DNA is TGCAGCGGCCTAACAGGGGGTGGGAACACTGAAGCTTTCTTT. Its protein product is CSGLTGGGNTEAFF.

This clonotype was seen more than once but under ten times. The chain joins TRBV12-3 or TRBV12-4 to TRBJ1-1; 9 nucleotides agree with TRBD1. This CDR3 comprises 14 residues. V trimming: 6 bases; J trimming: 4 bases; junction bases outside the gene matches: 6. The DNA for the CDR3 is TGTGCCAGCAGGAGACAGGGACAGGGCACTGAAGCTTTCTTT. Protein product: CASRRQGQGTEAFF.

V usage is TRBV5-1 and J usage is TRBJ2-7; no firm D call. CDR1 is SGHRS and CDR2 is YFSETQ in the germline V gene. This CDR3 is 12 amino acids long. Trimming removed 3 bases at V and 7 bases at J, with 11 bases between. CDR3 nucleotide sequence: TGCGCCAGCAGCTGGGATCTTGGTGAGCAGTACTTC. It is translated as CASSWDLGEQYF.

The V call is TRBV27, the J call TRBJ2-1, with 9 bases fitting TRBD2. Trimming removed 2 bases from V and 4 bases from J; junction bases left unmatched: 12. Germline V lookup: CDR1 MNHEY, CDR2 SMNVEV (reference sequence). This CDR3 has 18 amino acids. The CDR3 DNA sequence: TGTGCCAGCAGTTTAAGTCGGTATGGGACTAGCTGGTACAATGAGCAGTTCTTC. Protein product: CASSLSRYGTSWYNEQFF.

The sample holds many counts of this clonotype. The chain recombines TRBV5-1 with TRBJ2-2; maybe TRBD1 (7 bases). Germline-derived CDR1 and CDR2 are SGHRS and YFSETQ. Trimming stripped 4 bases from V and 2 bases from J, with 15 bases between. This CDR3 is built from 16 residues. CDR3 nucleotide sequence: TGCGCCAGCAGCGGCGCGGGACAGCCAAACACCGGGGAGCTGTTTTTT. Protein: CASSGAGQPNTGELFF.

The genes are TRBV12-3 or TRBV12-4 and TRBJ1-1, with 7 bases matching TRBD1. The CDR3 sequence is 14 residues long. The V gene end was trimmed by 2 bases and the J gene end by 7 bases; junction bases not matched to a gene: 7. The CDR3 sequence is CASSLLERQGEAFF. CDR3 sequence (DNA): TGTGCCAGCAGTTTATTAGAACGACAGGGTGAAGCTTTCTTT.

This clonotype was seen at least ten times. The V and J genes are TRBV11-2 and TRBJ2-2; 9 positions agree with TRBD1. CDR1 SGHAT and CDR2 FQNNGV come from the germline V gene. J lost 4 bases, V lost 7 bases, and 4 bases had no gene match. The CDR3 spans 14 residues. CDR3 amino acids: CASKRDRVTGELFF. CDR3 nucleotide sequence: TGTGCCAGCAAAAGGGACAGGGTCACCGGGGAGCTGTTTTTT. The full variable domain, in which reference TRBV11-2 and TRBJ2-2 provide the parts outside the CDR3, is EAGVAQSPRYKIIEKRQSVAFWCNPISGHATLYWYQQILGQGPKLLIQFQNNGVVDDSQLPKDRFSAERLKGVDSTLKIQPAKLEDSAVYLCASKRDRVTGELFFGEGSRLTVL.

This clonotype was seen many times. The chain has TRBV5-1 and TRBJ1-5, with TRBD1 matching 7 bases. The germline CDR1 and CDR2 sequences are SGHRS and YFSETQ. V dropped 5 bases and J dropped 4; count of bases not matched to a gene: 6. This CDR3 comprises 14 residues. In nucleotides, the CDR3 is TGCGCCAGCAGTCCCGGGACAGCGAATCAGCCCCAGCATTTT. Translating gives CASSPGTANQPQHF.

V is TRBV20-1 and J is TRBJ2-1; 10 bases fit TRBD2. V lost 1 base and J lost 8; bases outside the gene matches: 11. Germline V gene sequence: CDR1 DFQATT, CDR2 SNEGSKA (reference sequence). This CDR3 spans 16 amino acids. The CDR3 DNA reads TGCAGTGCTAGAGCACGACTAGCGGGCGATCCGGATGAGCAGTTCTTC. Amino acids: CSARARLAGDPDEQFF.

This clonotype was found many times. The chain joins TRBV12-3 or TRBV12-4 to TRBJ1-2; D not certain. Between the trimmed V and J ends, which lost 3 bases and 0 bases, there was a span of 8 bases. There are 14 residues in the CDR3. CDR3 DNA: TGTGCCAGCAGTTTGGCCCTTACTAACTATGGCTACACCTTC. It encodes CASSLALTNYGYTF.

This chain links TRBV7-7 with TRBJ2-1; 13 bases align to TRBD2. This CDR3 has 19 amino acids. CDR1 SSHAT and CDR2 FNYEAQ come from the germline V gene (reference sequence). V was clipped by 6 bases and J by 3 bases; unmatched bases: 14. In DNA form, the CDR3 reads TGTGCCAGCAGTTCCGGGACTAGCGGGATTTTGGGAATCTACAATGAGCAGTTCTTC. Protein: CASSSGTSGILGIYNEQFF.